The sequence of this T cell receptor beta chain was determined in a study of cytomegalovirus exposure and HLA in healthy donors. General study findings and limits: Sequencing likely produced, as an artifact, a cluster of highly shared sequence variants. In a later analysis, productive TCRs from donors in an Asian-associated ancestry cluster reportedly carried fewer N-insertions than the cohort mean.

To note about this clone: As yet, its antigen is unknown.

Germline loops: CDR1 MDHEN, CDR2 SYDVKM. The CDR3 extends over 13 amino acids. V shed 6 bases and J shed 5 bases, with 11 bases lying between them. A multiplex PCR was run with 60 Vbeta primers and 13 Jbeta primers. TCRdb's table, derived via immunoSEQ multiplex PCR, lists solely in-frame clones and lacks some. The table includes 150,000 to 200,000 clones, about 80% detected once. This TCR was recovered from a woman aged 40 to 50 in good health and CMV-seronegative. V and J are TRBV28 and TRBJ2-1, with D tentatively TRBD2 (6 bases). The sample comprised PBMCs. The CDR3 DNA is TGTGCCAGCAGGACCGGGAGCAACAATGAGCAGTTCTTC. Translating it yields CASRTGSNNEQFF.